These 5 T cell receptor beta chains were all obtained from the same sample, sequenced in a study of identical twins. From the 5' RACE reads, TCRdb called clonotypes with MiXCR, one entry per CDR3 protein. The top ten hold approximately 11% of the sample, which has 200,000 to 250,000 distinct CDR3 sequences, roughly a tenth seen once. Sequencing was performed on memory T cells sorted from blood. The receptors were sampled from a man over 45 in good health.

This clonotype has only a few counts. The CDR3 here is CASSKTGTGRGTEAFF. The CDR3 nucleotides read TGTGCCAGCAGCAAAACCGGGACAGGGCGGGGCACTGAAGCTTTCTTT. The genes are TRBV5-5 and TRBJ1-1; 9 positions agree with TRBD1. With V trimmed by 4 bases and J by 4 bases, 11 bases remained unmatched. Germline V gene data show CDR1 as SGHKS and CDR2 as YYEKEE (reference sequence). The CDR3 loop spans 16 amino acids. Together with reference TRBV5-5 and TRBJ1-1, the CDR3 gives the full variable domain: DAGVTQSPTHLIKTRGQQVTLRCSPISGHKSVSWYQQVLGQGPQFIFQYYEKEERGRGNFPDRFSARQFPNYSSELNVNALLLGDSALYLCASSKTGTGRGTEAFFGQGTRLTVV.

J is TRBJ2-3 and V is TRBV30, with 8 bases fitting TRBD1. The trim removed 5 bases at V and 2 bases at J, leaving 9 bases unmatched. The CDR3 has 15 residues. Looked up from germline, CDR1 is GTSNPN and CDR2 is SVGIG (reference sequence). CDR3 protein: CAWASGTGHTDTQYF. The CDR3 DNA reads as TGTGCCTGGGCCTCCGGGACAGGCCACACAGATACGCAGTATTTT.

In its sample, this clonotype was seen a few times. The V gene is TRBV14, the J gene TRBJ2-3, with D possibly TRBD2 on 5 matching bases. V lost 2 bases, J lost 6 bases, and 18 bases lay in between. The CDR3 is 16 amino acids. Germline lookup yields CDR1 SGHDN and CDR2 FVKESK. The CDR3 loop is CASSQFVGVIPDTQYF. The DNA for the CDR3 is TGTGCCAGCAGCCAATTTGTGGGAGTAATACCGGATACGCAGTATTTT.

This clonotype turned up a few times. The chain couples TRBV29-1 to TRBJ2-7, with D possibly called TRBD1 or TRBD2 (6 bases each). The length of the CDR3 is 15 residues. Trimming stripped 1 base from V and 3 bases from J, with 16 bases between. Germline V gene data show CDR1 as SQVTM and CDR2 as ANQGSEA. The CDR3 DNA follows: TGCAGCGTTGAAGCGGGCCCTCGGGGGCTCTACGAGCAGTACTTC. Translation: CSVEAGPRGLYEQYF.

This clonotype was seen more than once but under ten times. The chain is built from TRBV27 and TRBJ2-7, with D possibly being TRBD1 (7 bases). The CDR3 loop spans 14 amino acids. Germline-derived CDR1 and CDR2 are MNHEY and SMNVEV (reference sequence). V lost 4 bases and J lost 4, with 14 bases in between. The CDR3 loop is CASSSMTGRYEQYF. Written as DNA, the CDR3 is TGTGCCAGCAGTTCAATGACAGGGAGGTACGAGCAGTACTTC.